This record covers a single TCR beta chain. Patients in Seattle were enrolled during active infection, then followed longitudinally. These data belong to a study of blood T cell repertoires in COVID-19. TCRdb's table, derived via immunoSEQ multiplex PCR, lists solely in-frame clones and lacks some. The table has about 160,000 clones, over 80% seen once. Looked up from germline, CDR1 is MDHEN and CDR2 is SYDVKM. The CDR3 has 15 amino acids. The ends were cut back, 5 bases at V and 11 bases at J, with 22 bases in the middle. The sequence came from a man aged 25 to 40 with COVID-19, enrolled during active disease. This sequence joins TRBV28 and TRBJ1-5; a possible D gene is TRBD1 (6 bases). Sequenced input: peripheral blood. The CDR3 sequence is CASSRSGVLGRAQHF. The DNA of the CDR3 is TGTGCCAGCAGTCGGTCAGGGGTTTTGGGTAGGGCCCAGCATTTT.